Below, 19 T cell receptor beta chains from the same sample are listed, as sequenced in a study of early T cells in non-severe SARS-CoV-2 infection (dated by TCRdb to the early 2020s). Receptors were amplified or captured by 5' RACE. The sequencing machine was a NextSeq 500. TCRdb trimmed the raw reads at Q25, called clones with MiXCR and kept productive beta chains. Every distinct CDR3 protein forms one entry, paired with its most common genes and DNA. The sample has around 60,000 distinct CDR3 sequences on record, more than 8.5% of them singletons. In total, the top ten clones hold roughly 8% of the sample. Source material: whole blood. These receptors were taken from an adult who was a healthcare worker with PCR-confirmed SARS-CoV-2 infection or an uninfected control (not recorded which).

This clonotype appeared a few times. V and J are TRBV6-6 and TRBJ2-3; possibly TRBD2 for D (5 bases). V was trimmed by 7 bases and J by 1 base, leaving 15 bases between them. From germline, CDR1 is MNHNY and CDR2 SVGAGI (reference sequence). CDR3 size: 15 residues. The CDR3 DNA reads as TGTGCCAGCAAGATTAGCGTCCTCCGCACAGATACGCAGTATTTT. Its translation: CASKISVLRTDTQYF.

Comment on this clonotype: One end of the junction is discordant with germline, which a read error may explain. This CDR3 is CASSLGLLYDEQFF. For the CDR3, the DNA is TGTGCCAGCAGCTTAGGACTCCTCTACGATGAGCAGTTCTTC. V usage is TRBV7-2 and J usage is TRBJ2-1, with D unresolved. CDR1 SGHTA and CDR2 FQGNSA come from the germline V gene. The CDR3 covers 14 residues.

The J gene is TRBJ2-7, the V gene TRBV6-2 or TRBV6-3; no reliable D call. There are 14 residues in the CDR3. The germline V gene encodes CDR1 MNHEY and CDR2 SVGEGT. The ends were cut back, 5 bases at V and 4 bases at J, with 15 bases in the middle. Here the CDR3 DNA reads TGTGCCAGCAGTAGGACCCTCGGAAGTTACGAGCAGTACTTC. Translation: CASSRTLGSYEQYF.

V gene TRBV12-3 or TRBV12-4 combines with J gene TRBJ2-2; 7 bases are shared with TRBD1. The CDR3 totals 14 residues. The junction had 6 bases not matched to a gene; V was cut back by 5 bases and J by 6 bases. This CDR3 is CASSPGGIPGELFF. The CDR3 DNA reads TGTGCCAGCAGTCCAGGGGGTATCCCCGGGGAGCTGTTTTTT.

This clonotype was observed a few times. J is TRBJ2-2 and V is TRBV6-1, with D possibly being TRBD1 (6 bases). V lost 6 bases, J lost 6 bases, and 17 bases lay in between. Germline V lookup: CDR1 MNHNS, CDR2 SASEGT. This CDR3 comprises 15 residues. The CDR3 is CASRRVGGAAGELFF. Here the CDR3 DNA reads TGTGCCAGCAGGAGGGTTGGGGGCGCGGCCGGGGAGCTGTTTTTT.

There are many counts of this clonotype. The chain uses TRBV12-5 and TRBJ1-5; no definite D call. V shed 1 base and J shed 6 bases, with 7 bases lying between them. The CDR3 is 13 amino acids. CDR1 is LGHNT and CDR2 is FRNRAP in the germline V gene. DNA for the CDR3: TGTGCTAGTGGTTTGGGGGAGGGTCAGCCCCAGCATTTT. It translates to CASGLGEGQPQHF.

This clonotype was seen many times. The chain employs TRBV19 and TRBJ2-2, with a possible D match to TRBD1 (7 bases). Trimming removed 7 bases from V and 5 bases from J, with 14 bases in between. This CDR3 contains 14 residues. Germline V gene sequence: CDR1 LNHDA, CDR2 SQIVND (reference sequence). CDR3 loop: CASIGQGGTGELFF. CDR3 coding DNA: TGTGCCAGTATAGGGCAGGGGGGAACCGGGGAGCTGTTTTTT.

This chain links TRBV7-2 with TRBJ2-1; the match to TRBD1 covers 7 bases. This CDR3 comprises 14 residues. Unmatched junction bases numbered 7, after V lost 8 bases and J lost 3 bases. CDR1 SGHTA and CDR2 FQGNSA come from the germline V gene. The DNA of the CDR3 is TGTGCCAGCCTGAGGGACAGCTTCTACAATGAGCAGTTCTTC. Its translation is CASLRDSFYNEQFF. The complete variable domain, with remaining parts taken from reference TRBV7-2 and TRBJ2-1, reads GAGVSQSPSNKVTEKGKDVELRCDPISGHTALYWYRQSLGQGLEFLIYFQGNSAPDKSGLPSDRFSAERTGGSVSTLTIQRTQQEDSAVYLCASLRDSFYNEQFFGPGTRLTVL.

The sample holds many counts of this clonotype. The CDR3 is CASSVPGTESGNTIYF. CDR3 nucleotides: TGTGCCAGCAGTGTACCCGGGACAGAATCTGGAAACACCATATATTTT. The rearrangement links TRBV25-1 to TRBJ1-3; 7 nucleotides agree with TRBD1. Germline V lookup: CDR1 MGHDK, CDR2 SYGVNS. Trimming removed 4 bases from V and 1 base from J; junction bases left unmatched: 7. There are 16 residues in the CDR3. The whole variable domain, filled in from reference TRBV25-1 and TRBJ1-3, reads EADIYQTPRYLVIGTGKKITLECSQTMGHDKMYWYQQDPGMELHLIHYSYGVNSTEKGDLSSESTVSRIRTEHFPLTLESARPSHTSQYLCASSVPGTESGNTIYFGEGSWLTVV.

This clonotype was counted a few times. The V gene is TRBV4-1, the J gene TRBJ1-1, with 8 bases aligning to TRBD1. Germline assignment: CDR1 MGHRA and CDR2 YSYEKL. The J segment lost 8 bases and the V segment lost 6 bases, leaving 14 bases of the junction unmatched. The CDR3 has 15 amino acids. CDR3 DNA sequence: TGCGCCAGCAGAAGATACCTTGGACAGGGATACGAAGCTTTCTTT. Translating it yields CASRRYLGQGYEAFF.

The V call is TRBV9, the J call TRBJ2-7; 8 bases align to TRBD2. Germline CDR1 and CDR2: SGDLS and YYNGEE. V lost 0 bases, J lost 3 bases, and 5 bases stayed unmatched. The CDR3 loop spans 15 amino acids. The CDR3 protein is CASSVGSGTFYEQYF. CDR3 nucleotides: TGTGCCAGCAGCGTAGGTAGCGGGACATTCTACGAGCAGTACTTC. Complete variable domain (other parts from reference TRBV9 and TRBJ2-7): DSGVTQTPKHLITATGQRVTLRCSPRSGDLSVYWYQQSLDQGLQFLIQYYNGEERAKGNILERFSAQQFPDLHSELNLSSLELGDSALYFCASSVGSGTFYEQYFGPGTRLTVT.

In this sample, this clonotype turned up many times. The gene calls are TRBV18 and TRBJ2-1, with TRBD2 matching over 10 bases. The CDR3 sequence is 15 residues long. Unmatched junction bases numbered 10, after V lost 8 bases and J lost 6 bases. Germline V gene sequence: CDR1 KGHSH, CDR2 LQKENI. The CDR3 here is CASKGSSGSLNEQFF. CDR3 sequence (DNA): TGTGCCAGCAAGGGTTCTAGCGGGAGTCTCAATGAGCAGTTCTTC. The full variable domain, rest sourced from reference TRBV18 and TRBJ2-1, is NAGVMQNPRHLVRRRGQEARLRCSPMKGHSHVYWYRQLPEEGLKFMVYLQKENIIDESGMPKERFSAEFPKEGPSILRIQQVVRGDSAAYFCASKGSSGSLNEQFFGPGTRLTVL.

This clonotype was detected only a few times. This sequence joins TRBV7-3 and TRBJ2-7, with a tentative D call TRBD1 (5 bases). V was cut by 5 bases and J by 2 bases, with 10 bases left in between. Germline lookup yields CDR1 SGHTA and CDR2 FQGTGA. CDR3 size: 13 residues. CDR3 nucleotide sequence: TGTGCCAGCAGCCTACAGGCTACCTACGAGCAGTACTTC. Amino acid sequence: CASSLQATYEQYF. The entire variable domain, with the rest obtained from reference TRBV7-3 and TRBJ2-7, is as follows: GAGVSQTPSNKVTEKGKYVELRCDPISGHTALYWYRQSLGQGPEFLIYFQGTGAADDSGLPNDRFFAVRPEGSVSTLKIQRTERGDSAVYLCASSLQATYEQYFGPGTRLTVT.

This clonotype was detected many times. This chain links TRBV5-1 with TRBJ2-3; 13 positions match TRBD2. This CDR3 is 15 amino acids long. The junction had 1 base not matched to a gene; V was cut back by 3 bases and J by 3 bases. Per the germline V gene, CDR1 is SGHRS and CDR2 is YFSETQ. CDR3 in DNA: TGCGCCAGCAGCTGGGGACTAGCGGGAACAGATACGCAGTATTTT. Translating it yields CASSWGLAGTDTQYF.

This clonotype was counted a few times. The chain carries TRBV19 and TRBJ2-3; the D gene is possibly TRBD2 (6 bases). Trimming cost V 5 bases and J 5 bases, with 14 bases left between them. The CDR3 has 14 residues. The germline CDR1 and CDR2 sequences are LNHDA and SQIVND (reference sequence). The CDR3 loop reads CASSPGLGGDTQYF. The CDR3 DNA is TGTGCCAGTAGTCCCGGACTGGGGGGAGATACGCAGTATTTT.

This clonotype was picked up a small number of times. The chain is built from TRBV5-1 and TRBJ1-1; 9 bases fit TRBD1. This CDR3 has 13 amino acids. With V trimmed by 5 bases and J by 10 bases, 9 bases remained unmatched. Germline CDR1 is SGHRS and CDR2 is YFSETQ. The chain's CDR3 is CASRSLQGARAFF. The CDR3 coding sequence is TGCGCCAGCAGAAGCCTACAGGGGGCACGAGCTTTCTTT. The whole variable domain, remainder taken from reference TRBV5-1 and TRBJ1-1, is KAGVTQTPRYLIKTRGQQVTLSCSPISGHRSVSWYQQTPGQGLQFLFEYFSETQRNKGNFPGRFSGRQFSNSRSEMNVSTLELGDSALYLCASRSLQGARAFFGQGTRLTVV.

This clonotype has a handful of counts. This chain links TRBV11-2 with TRBJ2-7, with TRBD2 matching 9 bases. Germline CDR1 reads SGHAT; CDR2 reads FQNNGV. Unmatched junction bases numbered 5, after V lost 2 bases and J lost 3 bases. CDR3 size: 15 residues. The CDR3 bases are TGTGCCAGCAGCTTAATCTCTAGCGGGAACTACGAGCAGTACTTC. It translates to CASSLISSGNYEQYF.

There are many counts of this clonotype. This rearrangement joins TRBV7-2 to TRBJ2-1; no clear D gene. The CDR3 runs 13 residues. Germline V gene lookup returns CDR1 SGHTA and CDR2 FQGNSA. The ends were cut back, 3 bases at V and 10 bases at J, with 13 bases in the middle. The DNA of the CDR3 is TGTGCCAGCAGCTTGGGTTTCGGCCAGGAGCAGTTCTTC. Amino acids: CASSLGFGQEQFF.

In its sample, this clonotype is medium-sized (0.01 to 0.1%). This chain links TRBV7-8 with TRBJ2-2; 12 positions match TRBD1. CDR1 and CDR2 from the germline V gene are SGHVS and FQNEAQ. The CDR3 loop spans 15 amino acids. With 1 base clipped from V and 9 bases from J, the junction kept 3 bases outside the gene matches. The CDR3 is CASSLVGQGARELFF. The CDR3 coding sequence is TGTGCCAGCAGCTTAGTGGGACAGGGGGCCCGGGAGCTGTTTTTT.